The next 18 T cell receptor beta chains were all read from a single sample in a study of early T cells in non-severe SARS-CoV-2 infection. TCRdb recomputed calls from the 5' RACE reads with MiXCR, one row per CDR3 protein. The sample consists of about 55,000 distinct CDR3 sequences, 5% to 7.5% of them appearing once. The starting material was whole blood, obtained at baseline. These receptors came from an adult who was a healthcare worker with PCR-confirmed SARS-CoV-2 infection or an uninfected control (not recorded which).

The chain joins TRBV7-9 to TRBJ2-7, with D possibly TRBD1 on 6 matching bases. Trimming stripped 5 bases from V and 13 bases from J, with 21 bases between. The length of the CDR3 is 13 residues. CDR1 is SEHNR, CDR2 FQNEAQ, per germline (reference sequence). CDR3 protein: CASSPPLPGQVYF. The CDR3 nucleotides read TGTGCCAGCAGCCCCCCCCTACCGGGACAAGTTTACTTC.

This clonotype was picked up a small number of times. This chain links TRBV7-2 with TRBJ2-1, with TRBD2 matching over 8 bases. From germline, CDR1 is SGHTA and CDR2 FQGNSA. The CDR3 sequence is 21 residues long. V trimming: 2 bases; J trimming: 0 bases; junction bases outside the gene matches: 18. The CDR3 coding sequence is TGTGCCAGCAGCTTAACCAGCGGGAGCGGGGGTTCCCCTATCTCCTACAATGAGCAGTTCTTC. Amino acid sequence: CASSLTSGSGGSPISYNEQFF.

This clonotype was recorded many times. This chain joins TRBV18 and TRBJ2-3, with unresolved D. CDR3 length equals 17 residues. V lost 3 bases, J lost 0 bases, and 16 bases lay in between. Germline V gives CDR1 KGHSH, CDR2 LQKENI. The CDR3 reads CASSPRPPVPSTDTQYF. CDR3 in DNA: TGTGCCAGCTCACCCCGACCACCGGTCCCGAGCACAGATACGCAGTATTTT.

This chain links TRBV12-3 or TRBV12-4 with TRBJ2-5; D gene unclear. The CDR3 sequence is 12 residues long. Between the trimmed V and J ends, which lost 8 bases and 2 bases, there was a span of 9 bases. The CDR3 is CASRMQQETQYF. The CDR3 nucleotides read TGTGCCAGCCGAATGCAACAAGAGACCCAGTACTTC.

Only a few counts were recorded for this clonotype. The chain couples TRBV5-1 to TRBJ2-7; D is perhaps TRBD1 (6 bases). CDR3 length: 14 residues. Looked up from germline, CDR1 is SGHRS and CDR2 is YFSETQ. V lost 0 bases and J lost 7, with 14 bases in between. CDR3 sequence (DNA): TGCGCCAGCAGCTTGGAGCAGGGGACGAGGGAGCAGTACTTC. This sequence encodes CASSLEQGTREQYF.

This clonotype was picked up many times. The J gene is TRBJ2-7, the V gene TRBV7-2; possible D gene TRBD2, 6 bases. The CDR3 extends over 15 amino acids. Trimming removed 0 bases from V and 6 bases from J, with 15 bases in between. Germline assignment: CDR1 SGHTA and CDR2 FQGNSA. CDR3 coding DNA: TGTGCCAGCAGCTTAGCGCTCGCAGTGGGGGGCGAGCAGTACTTC. Its protein product is CASSLALAVGGEQYF.

The J gene is TRBJ2-3, the V gene TRBV19, with 8 bases fitting TRBD1. Germline V gives CDR1 LNHDA, CDR2 SQIVND (reference sequence). J lost 4 bases, V lost 7 bases, and 7 bases had no gene match. The CDR3 is 14 amino acids. In DNA form, the CDR3 reads TGTGCCAGTAAGGACAGGGTAGGGGCAGATACGCAGTATTTT. Translating gives CASKDRVGADTQYF.

This clonotype was found a few times. J is TRBJ1-6 and V is TRBV14, with TRBD1 matching over 7 bases. Germline V gene data show CDR1 as SGHDN and CDR2 as FVKESK. V trimming: 5 bases; J trimming: 3 bases; junction bases outside the gene matches: 7. This CDR3 has 16 amino acids. CDR3 residues: CASSSRPGGYNSPLHF. The CDR3 nucleotides read TGTGCCAGCAGCTCAAGGCCAGGGGGCTATAATTCACCCCTCCACTTT.

This clonotype was seen only a few times. The chain is built from TRBV7-9 and TRBJ2-1; 8 bases agree with TRBD2. Germline trimming cut 7 bases from V and 10 bases from J; bases unmatched to any gene: 9. Germline lookup yields CDR1 SEHNR and CDR2 FQNEAQ (reference sequence). The CDR3 runs to 13 residues. The CDR3, as DNA: TGTGCCAGCACCCTTGAGAGCGGGGGCGAGCAGTTCTTC. Translated: CASTLESGGEQFF.

The chain combines TRBV24-1 with TRBJ2-3; 9 nucleotides match TRBD1. V lost 9 bases and J lost 0; bases outside the gene matches: 3. This CDR3 has 14 amino acids. The germline CDR1 and CDR2 sequences are KGHDR and SFDVKD. This chain's CDR3 is CATETGGSTDTQYF. The CDR3 DNA reads TGTGCCACCGAGACAGGGGGAAGCACAGATACGCAGTATTTT.

About this clonotype itself: A junction boundary mismatches the germline segment, possibly from a read error. V is TRBV7-9 and J is TRBJ1-6; 7 bases agree with TRBD1. The CDR3 extends over 13 amino acids. Germline V gene lookup returns CDR1 SEHNR and CDR2 FQNEAQ (reference sequence). CDR3 amino acids: CAGQGGRDSPLRF. In DNA, the CDR3 is TGTGCCGGACAAGGGGGCCGGGATTCACCCCTCCGCTTT. The full variable domain, in which reference TRBV7-9 and TRBJ1-6 provide the parts outside the CDR3, is DTGVSQNPRHKITKRGQNVTFRCDPISEHNRLYWYRQTLGQGPEFLTYFQNEAQLEKSRLLSDRFSAERPKGSFSTLEIQRTEQGDSAMYLCAGQGGRDSPLRFGNGTRLTVT.

This rearrangement joins TRBV12-3 or TRBV12-4 to TRBJ2-4; weak D call: TRBD1 (6 bases). Trimming took 6 bases from V and 8 from J, leaving 14 bases between them. This CDR3 comprises 13 residues. As DNA, the CDR3 is TGTGCCAGCAGACAGGGTCGGTTAGACATTCAGTACTTC. This gives the protein CASRQGRLDIQYF.

This clonotype has only a few counts. V gene TRBV9 combines with J gene TRBJ2-1; TRBD1 agrees at 11 bases. Germline V lookup: CDR1 SGDLS, CDR2 YYNGEE. Germline trimming cut 4 bases from V and 6 bases from J; bases unmatched to any gene: 6. CDR3 length equals 15 residues. The CDR3 sequence is CASSSPGQGVNEQFF. CDR3 bases: TGTGCCAGCAGCTCCCCGGGACAGGGGGTCAATGAGCAGTTCTTC.

The chain employs TRBV29-1 and TRBJ2-5; possible D gene TRBD2, 6 bases. With 7 bases removed from V and 5 bases from J, the gap between germline ends came to 17 bases. In germline, CDR1 is SQVTM, CDR2 ANQGSEA. The CDR3 has 13 amino acids. The CDR3 DNA follows: TGCAGCGCGTTGCGAGGGAGGTTTGAGACCCAGTACTTC. This translates into CSALRGRFETQYF.

This clonotype was counted only a few times. The chain couples TRBV19 to TRBJ1-5; TRBD1 matches at 7 bases. Germline CDR1 reads LNHDA; CDR2 reads SQIVND (reference sequence). Unmatched junction bases numbered 14, after V lost 9 bases and J lost 3 bases. CDR3 size: 16 residues. The CDR3 loop is CASTPSRDRHNQPQHF. In DNA form, the CDR3 reads TGTGCCAGCACACCATCCCGGGACAGACACAATCAGCCCCAGCATTTT.

The chain recombines TRBV29-1 with TRBJ1-6; maybe TRBD1 (5 bases). Germline V gene lookup returns CDR1 SQVTM and CDR2 ANQGSEA. Trimming pared 6 bases from V and 5 bases from J, leaving 11 bases between. This CDR3 is built from 13 residues. CDR3 protein: CSVRTTDNSPLHF. The CDR3 DNA reads as TGCAGCGTACGGACAACGGATAATTCACCCCTCCACTTT.

This clonotype showed up many times. This rearrangement joins TRBV28 to TRBJ2-7, with D tentatively TRBD1 (6 bases). Per germline, CDR1 MDHEN and CDR2 SYDVKM. CDR3 length: 13 amino acids. V lost 2 bases to trimming and J lost 6 bases, with 11 bases between them. The CDR3 protein is CASSLQGIREQYF. In DNA, the CDR3 is TGTGCCAGCAGTTTACAGGGGATCCGCGAGCAGTACTTC.

This clonotype occurred a few times. The chain recombines TRBV5-6 with TRBJ1-5; 7 nucleotides match TRBD1. Germline V lookup: CDR1 SGHDT, CDR2 YYEEEE. V was clipped by 5 bases and J by 7 bases; unmatched bases: 6. The CDR3 has 13 amino acids. The CDR3 DNA follows: TGTGCCAGCAGTGAGGGGGCGCACCAGCCCCAGCATTTT. Translating gives CASSEGAHQPQHF.